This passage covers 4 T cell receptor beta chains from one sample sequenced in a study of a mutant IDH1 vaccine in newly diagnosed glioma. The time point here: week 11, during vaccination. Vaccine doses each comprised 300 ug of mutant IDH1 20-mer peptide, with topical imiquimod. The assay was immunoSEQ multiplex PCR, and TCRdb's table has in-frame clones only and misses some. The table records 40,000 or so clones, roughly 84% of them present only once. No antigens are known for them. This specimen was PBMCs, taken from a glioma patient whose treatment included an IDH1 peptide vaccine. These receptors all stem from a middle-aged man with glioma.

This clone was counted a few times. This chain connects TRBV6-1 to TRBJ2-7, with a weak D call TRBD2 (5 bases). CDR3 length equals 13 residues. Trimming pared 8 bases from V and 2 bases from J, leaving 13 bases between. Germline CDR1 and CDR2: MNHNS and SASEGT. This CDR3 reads CASAPSGTYEQYF. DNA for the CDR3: TGTGCCAGCGCCCCGTCGGGAACCTACGAGCAGTACTTC.

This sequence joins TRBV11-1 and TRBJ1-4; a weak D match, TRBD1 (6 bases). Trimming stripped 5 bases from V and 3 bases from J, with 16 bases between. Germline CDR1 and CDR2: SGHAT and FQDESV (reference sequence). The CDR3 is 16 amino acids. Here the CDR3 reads CASSGPAGAANEKLFF. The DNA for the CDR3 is TGTGCCAGCAGCGGGCCAGCAGGGGCGGCTAATGAAAAACTGTTTTTT.

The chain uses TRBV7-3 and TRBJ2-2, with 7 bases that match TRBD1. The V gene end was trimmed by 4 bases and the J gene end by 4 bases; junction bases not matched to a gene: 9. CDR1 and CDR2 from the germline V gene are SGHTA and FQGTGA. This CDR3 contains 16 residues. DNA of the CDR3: TGTGCCAGCAGCTCTACTAGGGGGACAGTCACCGGGGAGCTGTTTTTT. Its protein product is CASSSTRGTVTGELFF.

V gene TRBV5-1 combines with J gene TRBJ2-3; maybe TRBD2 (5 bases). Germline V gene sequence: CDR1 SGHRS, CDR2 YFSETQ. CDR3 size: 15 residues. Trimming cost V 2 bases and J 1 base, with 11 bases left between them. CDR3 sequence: CASSLSGIGTDTQYF. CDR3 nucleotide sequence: TGCGCCAGCAGCTTATCCGGGATTGGCACAGATACGCAGTATTTT.